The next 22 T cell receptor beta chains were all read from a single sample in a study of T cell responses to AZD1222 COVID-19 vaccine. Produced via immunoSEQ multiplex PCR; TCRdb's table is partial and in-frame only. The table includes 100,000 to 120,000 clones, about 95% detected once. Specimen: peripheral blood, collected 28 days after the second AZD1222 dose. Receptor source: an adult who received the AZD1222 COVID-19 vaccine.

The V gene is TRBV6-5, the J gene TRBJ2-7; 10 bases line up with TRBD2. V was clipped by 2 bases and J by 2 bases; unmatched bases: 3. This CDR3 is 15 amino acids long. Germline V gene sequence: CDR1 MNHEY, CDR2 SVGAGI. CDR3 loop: CASSYLAGEAYEQYF. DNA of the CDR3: TGTGCCAGCAGTTACCTAGCGGGGGAAGCCTACGAGCAGTACTTC.

The CDR3 is CASSLTGLEQFF. In nucleotides, the CDR3 is TGTGCCAGCAGTCTCACAGGATTAGAGCAGTTCTTC. This sequence joins TRBV6-5 and TRBJ2-1, with D possibly TRBD1 on 5 matching bases. Germline-derived CDR1 and CDR2 are MNHEY and SVGAGI. Trimming removed 5 bases at V and 10 bases at J, with 12 bases between. This CDR3 region has 12 residues.

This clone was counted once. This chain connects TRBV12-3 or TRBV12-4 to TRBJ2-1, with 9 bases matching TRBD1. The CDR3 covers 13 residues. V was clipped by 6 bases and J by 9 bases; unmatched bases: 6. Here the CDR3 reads CASRGQGMGEQFF. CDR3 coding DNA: TGTGCCAGCAGGGGACAGGGAATGGGTGAGCAGTTCTTC.

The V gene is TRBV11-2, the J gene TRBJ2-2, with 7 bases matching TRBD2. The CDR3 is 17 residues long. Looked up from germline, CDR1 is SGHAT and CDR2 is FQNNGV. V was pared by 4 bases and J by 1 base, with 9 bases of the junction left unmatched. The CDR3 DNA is TGTGCCAGCAGCTCTGGGCGGGCTAGCGGGAACACCGGGGAGCTGTTTTTT. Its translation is CASSSGRASGNTGELFF.

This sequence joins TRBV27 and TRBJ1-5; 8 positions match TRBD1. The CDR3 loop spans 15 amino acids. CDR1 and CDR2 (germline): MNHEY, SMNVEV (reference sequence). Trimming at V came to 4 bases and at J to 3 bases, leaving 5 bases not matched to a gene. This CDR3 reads CASSSGGAPNQPQHF. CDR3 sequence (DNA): TGTGCCAGCAGTTCAGGGGGCGCCCCCAATCAGCCCCAGCATTTT.

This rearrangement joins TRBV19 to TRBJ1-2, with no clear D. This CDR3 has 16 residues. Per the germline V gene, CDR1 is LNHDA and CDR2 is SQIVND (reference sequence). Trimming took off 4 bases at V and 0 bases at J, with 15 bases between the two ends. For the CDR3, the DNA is TGTGCCAGTAGTACTCCCTCAGATGTCGCTAACTATGGCTACACCTTC. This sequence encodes CASSTPSDVANYGYTF.

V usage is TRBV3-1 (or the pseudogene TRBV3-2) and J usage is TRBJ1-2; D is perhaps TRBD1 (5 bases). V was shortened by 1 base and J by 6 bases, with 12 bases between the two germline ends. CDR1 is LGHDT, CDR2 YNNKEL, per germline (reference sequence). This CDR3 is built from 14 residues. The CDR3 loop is CASSQVIGRDGYTF. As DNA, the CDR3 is TGTGCCAGCAGCCAAGTTATAGGCAGGGATGGCTACACCTTC.

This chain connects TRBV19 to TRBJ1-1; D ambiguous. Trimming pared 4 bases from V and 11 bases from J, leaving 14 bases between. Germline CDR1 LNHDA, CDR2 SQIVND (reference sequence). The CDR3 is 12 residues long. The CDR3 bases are TGTGCCAGTAGTACCCTCGGCCCGGCGGCTTTCTTT. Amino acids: CASSTLGPAAFF.

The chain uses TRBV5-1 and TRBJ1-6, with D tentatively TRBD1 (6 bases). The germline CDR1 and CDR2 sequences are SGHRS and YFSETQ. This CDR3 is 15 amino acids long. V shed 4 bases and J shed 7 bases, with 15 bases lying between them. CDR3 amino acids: CASSPELGANSPLHF. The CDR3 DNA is TGCGCCAGCAGCCCGGAGCTGGGGGCGAATTCACCCCTCCACTTT.

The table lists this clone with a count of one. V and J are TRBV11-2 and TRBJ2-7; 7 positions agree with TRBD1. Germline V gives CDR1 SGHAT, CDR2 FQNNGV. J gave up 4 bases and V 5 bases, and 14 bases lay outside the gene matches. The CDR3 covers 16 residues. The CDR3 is CASSPLRGQGTYEQYF. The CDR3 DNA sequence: TGTGCCAGCAGCCCTCTTAGGGGGCAGGGGACATACGAGCAGTACTTC.

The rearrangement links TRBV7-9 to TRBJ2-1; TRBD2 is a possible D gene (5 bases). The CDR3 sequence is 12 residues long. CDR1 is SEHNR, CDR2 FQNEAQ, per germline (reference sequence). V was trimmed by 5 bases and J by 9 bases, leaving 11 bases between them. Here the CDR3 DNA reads TGTGCCAGCAGCCCTAGCCCCGCTGAGCAGTTCTTC. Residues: CASSPSPAEQFF.

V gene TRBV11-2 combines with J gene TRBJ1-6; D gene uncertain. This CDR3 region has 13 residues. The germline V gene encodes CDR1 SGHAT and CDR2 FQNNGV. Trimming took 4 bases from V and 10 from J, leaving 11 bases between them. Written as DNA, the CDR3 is TGTGCCAGCAGCTCCCTAGAGGGCTCACCCCTCCACTTT. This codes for CASSSLEGSPLHF.

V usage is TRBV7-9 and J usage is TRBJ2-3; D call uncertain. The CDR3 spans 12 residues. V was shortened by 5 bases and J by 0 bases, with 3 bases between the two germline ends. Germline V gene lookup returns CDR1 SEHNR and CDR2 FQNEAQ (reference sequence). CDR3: CASSRSTDTQYF. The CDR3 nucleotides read TGTGCCAGCAGCCGTAGCACAGATACGCAGTATTTT.

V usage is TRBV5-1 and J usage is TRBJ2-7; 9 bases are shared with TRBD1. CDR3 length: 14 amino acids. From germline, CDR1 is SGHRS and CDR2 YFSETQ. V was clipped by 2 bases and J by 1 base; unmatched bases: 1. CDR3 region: CASSFGTGSYEQYF. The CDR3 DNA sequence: TGCGCCAGCAGCTTCGGGACAGGGTCCTACGAGCAGTACTTC.

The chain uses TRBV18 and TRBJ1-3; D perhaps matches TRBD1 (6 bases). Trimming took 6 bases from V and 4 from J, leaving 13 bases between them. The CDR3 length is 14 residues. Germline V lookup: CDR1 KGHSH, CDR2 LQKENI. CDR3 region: CASSLQGTGNTIYF. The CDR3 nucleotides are TGTGCCAGCTCCCTACAGGGAACCGGAAACACCATATATTTT.

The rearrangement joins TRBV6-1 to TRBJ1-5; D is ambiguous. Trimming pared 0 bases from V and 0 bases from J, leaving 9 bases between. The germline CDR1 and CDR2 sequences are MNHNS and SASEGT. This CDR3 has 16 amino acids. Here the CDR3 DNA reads TGTGCCAGCAGTGAAGCGCGCGGATATAGCAATCAGCCCCAGCATTTT. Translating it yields CASSEARGYSNQPQHF.

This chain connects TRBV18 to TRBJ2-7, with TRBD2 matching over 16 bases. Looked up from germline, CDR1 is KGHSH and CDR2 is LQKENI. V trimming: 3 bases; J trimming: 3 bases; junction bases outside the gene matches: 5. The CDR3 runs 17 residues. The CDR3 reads CASSPGLAGGPGYEQYF. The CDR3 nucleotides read TGTGCCAGCTCACCGGGACTAGCGGGAGGGCCGGGCTACGAGCAGTACTTC. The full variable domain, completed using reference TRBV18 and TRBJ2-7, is NAGVMQNPRHLVRRRGQEARLRCSPMKGHSHVYWYRQLPEEGLKFMVYLQKENIIDESGMPKERFSAEFPKEGPSILRIQQVVRGDSAAYFCASSPGLAGGPGYEQYFGPGTRLTVT.

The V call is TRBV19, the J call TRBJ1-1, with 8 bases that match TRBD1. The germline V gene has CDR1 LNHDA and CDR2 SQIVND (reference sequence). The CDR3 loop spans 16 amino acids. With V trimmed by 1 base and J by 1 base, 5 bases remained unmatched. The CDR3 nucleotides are TGTGCCAGTAGTATAGCGAGTGACAGGGGGAACACTGAAGCTTTCTTT. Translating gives CASSIASDRGNTEAFF.

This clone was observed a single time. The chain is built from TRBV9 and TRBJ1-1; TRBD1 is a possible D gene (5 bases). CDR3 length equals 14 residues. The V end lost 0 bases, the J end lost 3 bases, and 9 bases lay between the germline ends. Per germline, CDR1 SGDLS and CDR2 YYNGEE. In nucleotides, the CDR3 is TGTGCCAGCAGCGTAGTCGGGGGGGACACTGAAGCTTTCTTT. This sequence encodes CASSVVGGDTEAFF.

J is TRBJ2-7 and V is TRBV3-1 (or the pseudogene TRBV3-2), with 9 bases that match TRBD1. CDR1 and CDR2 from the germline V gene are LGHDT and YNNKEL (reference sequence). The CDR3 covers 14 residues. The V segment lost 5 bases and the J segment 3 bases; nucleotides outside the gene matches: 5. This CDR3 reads CASSTRTGVYEQYF. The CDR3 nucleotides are TGTGCCAGCAGCACCCGGACAGGGGTCTACGAGCAGTACTTC.

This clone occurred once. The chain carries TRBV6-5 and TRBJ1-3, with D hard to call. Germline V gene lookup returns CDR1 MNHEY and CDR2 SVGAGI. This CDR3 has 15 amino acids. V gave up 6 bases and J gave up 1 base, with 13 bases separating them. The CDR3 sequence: CASRASGFSGNTIYF. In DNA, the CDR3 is TGTGCCAGCAGAGCTTCGGGTTTTTCTGGAAACACCATATATTTT.

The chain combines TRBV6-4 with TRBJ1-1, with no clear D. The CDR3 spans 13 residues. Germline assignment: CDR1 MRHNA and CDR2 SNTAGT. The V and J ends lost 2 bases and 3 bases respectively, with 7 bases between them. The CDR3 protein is CASSDEEYTEAFF. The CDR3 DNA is TGTGCCAGCAGTGACGAGGAATACACTGAAGCTTTCTTT.